Listed below are T cell receptor beta chains from one sample, sequenced in a study of glioma-infiltrating T cells after dendritic cell vaccination. TCRdb's table, derived via immunoSEQ multiplex PCR, lists solely in-frame clones and lacks some. Among approximately 48,000 clones, approximately 83% were seen once, and the ten largest hold more than 9.5%. The sample consisted of blood, taken before dendritic cell vaccination. These receptors originate from a human donor with glioblastoma. The CDR3 runs from the conserved cysteine through the conserved F or W. A D gene is named only where the DNA matches it firmly. The size entry is marked missing in some rows and otherwise reads once, few, many or a size class.

CDR3nt,CDR3aa,v_gene,abundance,j_gene,d_gene
TGTGCCAGCAGCTATGGAGCGGATCAGCCCCAGCATTTT,CASSYGADQPQHF,TRBV7-9,.,TRBJ1-5,.
TGCGCCAGCAGCCAAGTTGGGGACGGGGGAGAGGGCTCTGGGGCCAACGTCCTGACTTTC,CASSQVGDGGEGSGANVLTF,TRBV4-1,.,TRBJ2-6,.
TGTGCCACCAGACAGGGGGCAGAGGAAAAACTGTTTTTT,CATRQGAEEKLFF,TRBV28,once,TRBJ1-4,TRBD1
TGTGCCTGGAGTGTACGGGCGGGAGGGCCCGGTTTTGAGACCCAGTACTTC,CAWSVRAGGPGFETQYF,TRBV30,.,TRBJ2-5,TRBD2
TGTGCCAGCAGTTTGCGGGGGAGGGGTAATGAAAAACTGTTTTTT,CASSLRGRGNEKLFF,TRBV27,.,TRBJ1-4,.
TGTGCCAGCAGCCCGATGGGGGGCACTGAAGCTTTCTTT,CASSPMGGTEAFF,TRBV9,few,TRBJ1-1,.
TGTGCCAGCAGCACCGGGACTAGAAATAGACGAGATACGCAGTATTTT,CASSTGTRNRRDTQYF,TRBV7-2,.,TRBJ2-3,TRBD2
TGTGCCAGCAGTAGGGGCTACGAGCAGTACTTC,CASSRGYEQYF,TRBV6-1,.,TRBJ2-7,.
TGTGCCAGCAGTTACCGCGGGACAGGGTTGCAGCAGCCCCAGCATTTT,CASSYRGTGLQQPQHF,TRBV6-5,.,TRBJ1-5,TRBD1
TGTGCCAGCAGCTCGGGACTAGCGGGAGAAGATGAGCAGTTCTTC,CASSSGLAGEDEQFF,TRBV6-9,.,TRBJ2-1,TRBD2
TGTGCCACCAGCAGAGCCTCCGGGACAGGGGGCAAGGGGGAGCAGTACTTC,CATSRASGTGGKGEQYF,TRBV15,.,TRBJ2-7,TRBD1
TGTGCCAGCAGTACAGGCTACGAGCAGTACTTC,CASSTGYEQYF,TRBV6-1,.,TRBJ2-7,.
TGTGCCTCGGGAGGAGGTCAGCCCCAGCATTTT,CASGGGQPQHF,TRBV30,.,TRBJ1-5,.
TGCGCCAGCAGGGGGCAGGGGACCCTGGAAAAACTGTTTTTT,CASRGQGTLEKLFF,TRBV10-2,.,TRBJ1-4,.
TGTGCCAGCAGCGCCCTCGGGGGAGGTGGGTTCCACGAGCAGTACTTC,CASSALGGGGFHEQYF,TRBV11-2,.,TRBJ2-7,.
TGTGCCAGCAGCTTGCGGGGTCCTGGCAATCAGCCCCAGCATTTT,CASSLRGPGNQPQHF,TRBV5-6,.,TRBJ1-5,.
TGTGCCAGCAGCCTCTCAAACTCACCCCTCGGAAACACCATATATTTT,CASSLSNSPLGNTIYF,TRBV11-2,.,TRBJ1-3,.
TGTGCCAGCAGCGTGAGGTTGGCTAACTATGGCTACACCTTC,CASSVRLANYGYTF,TRBV9,.,TRBJ1-2,.
TGTGCCAGCAGTTTAGAACGGGAGGGCTACGAGCAGTACTTC,CASSLEREGYEQYF,TRBV27,.,TRBJ2-7,TRBD2
TGTGCCAGCAGTTCAGCGGGCCTCTACCGGGGCAATGAGCAGTTCTTC,CASSSAGLYRGNEQFF,TRBV27,.,TRBJ2-1,.
TGTGCCAGCAGCGAGGGGACAGGGGCCTATGGCTACACCTTC,CASSEGTGAYGYTF,TRBV9,.,TRBJ1-2,TRBD1
TGTGCCAGCAGTGAATCCGGGGTTCAGCCCCAGCATTTT,CASSESGVQPQHF,TRBV6-1,.,TRBJ1-5,.
TGTGCCAGCACCATCTCTAGCGGGAGTGAATATGATACGCAGTATTTT,CASTISSGSEYDTQYF,TRBV13,.,TRBJ2-3,TRBD2
TGTGCCAGCAGCTTAAGCGGTAGCAGCTACAATGAGCAGTTCTTC,CASSLSGSSYNEQFF,TRBV7-3,once,TRBJ2-1,.
TGTGCCAGTAGTATAGCAGGGACAAGCAATCAGCCCCAGCATTTT,CASSIAGTSNQPQHF,TRBV19,.,TRBJ1-5,.
TGTGCCAGTAGTAGCAGGAGCTACACCTTC,CASSSRSYTF,TRBV19,.,TRBJ1-2,.
TGTGCCAGTCGACGGGGACAGGGAGACGAAAAACTGTTTTTT,CASRRGQGDEKLFF,TRBV6-5,.,TRBJ1-4,TRBD1
TGTGCCAGCAGCCCCCGGTGGGTTAGCGGGGGGGTCTTTCGCAATGAGCAGTTCTTC,CASSPRWVSGGVFRNEQFF,TRBV7-9,.,TRBJ2-1,TRBD2
TGTGCCAGCAGTTACGGCTATGACTATGCCTATGGCTACACCTTC,CASSYGYDYAYGYTF,TRBV6-5,.,TRBJ1-2,.
TGTGCCAGCAGCTTGGCCGGAGGAGGAATTACAGATACGCAGTATTTT,CASSLAGGGITDTQYF,TRBV5-5,.,TRBJ2-3,.
TGTGCCAGCAGCTTTGACAGGGGGGACACCGGGGAGCTGTTTTTT,CASSFDRGDTGELFF,TRBV11-2,.,TRBJ2-2,TRBD1
TGTGCCAGTAGTTCTCTCTACGAGCAGTACTTC,CASSSLYEQYF,TRBV19,.,TRBJ2-7,.
TGTGCCTGGAGTGGACTAGGTCACTCCTACGAGCAGTACTTC,CAWSGLGHSYEQYF,TRBV30,.,TRBJ2-7,.
TGTGCCAGCAGTTTAGGGGGCGGCGGCACAGATACGCAGTATTTT,CASSLGGGGTDTQYF,TRBV27,.,TRBJ2-3,.
TGTGCCAGAAGCTTAGCGGGAGAGTGTTCCTACGAGCAGTACTTC,CARSLAGECSYEQYF,TRBV5-3,.,TRBJ2-7,TRBD2
TGTGCCAGTAGTTCTCGGGGGGGCCGGTTTGGCTACACCTTC,CASSSRGGRFGYTF,TRBV19,.,TRBJ1-2,.
TGTGCCAGCAGCTTATACGGGGGGCGCGACTATGGCTACACCTTC,CASSLYGGRDYGYTF,TRBV7-2,.,TRBJ1-2,.
TGTGCCAGCGGATCGGGGGGACTAGCGGGCGAGCAGTACTTC,CASGSGGLAGEQYF,TRBV6-4,.,TRBJ2-7,TRBD2